One and the same sample provided the 30 T cell receptor beta chains below, sequenced in a study of blood T cell repertoires in COVID-19. TCRdb's table, derived via immunoSEQ multiplex PCR, lists solely in-frame clones and lacks some. The sample lists 65,000 to 85,000 clones, 70% to 90% occurring once. The sequenced material came from peripheral blood. These receptors were taken from a man of 80 years or more with COVID-19, enrolled during active disease.

The table lists this clone with a few counts. The chain links TRBV29-1 to TRBJ1-2; a weak D match, TRBD1 (6 bases). The CDR3 spans 15 residues. Germline assignment: CDR1 SQVTM and CDR2 ANQGSEA. Between the trimmed V and J ends, which lost 3 bases and 4 bases, there was a span of 18 bases. For the CDR3, the DNA is TGCAGCGTTGAGACCCCGTTGGCAGGGGCCTATGGCTACACCTTC. This gives the protein CSVETPLAGAYGYTF.

This chain uses TRBV2 with TRBJ2-5, with a possible D match to TRBD1 (5 bases). V was trimmed by 2 bases and J by 5 bases, leaving 12 bases between them. The CDR3 is made up of 14 amino acids. The germline V gene has CDR1 SNHLY and CDR2 FYNNEI. CDR3 protein: CASSEKGVEETQYF. DNA for the CDR3: TGTGCCAGCAGTGAAAAAGGGGTAGAGGAGACCCAGTACTTC. Drawing the rest from reference TRBV2 and TRBJ2-5, the complete variable domain is EPEVTQTPSHQVTQMGQEVILRCVPISNHLYFYWYRQILGQKVEFLVSFYNNEISEKSEIFDDQFSVERPDGSNFTLKIRSTKLEDSAMYFCASSEKGVEETQYFGPGTRLLVL.

The chain joins TRBV6-5 to TRBJ1-5; D not resolved. This CDR3 has 16 amino acids. CDR1 is MNHEY, CDR2 SVGAGI, per germline. V was clipped by 4 bases and J by 2 bases, with 15 bases between them. CDR3 region: CASSSGRPKGNQPQHF. CDR3 nucleotide sequence: TGTGCCAGCAGTTCGGGTCGCCCTAAGGGCAATCAGCCCCAGCATTTT.

V usage is TRBV5-1 and J usage is TRBJ1-4; 9 nucleotides line up with TRBD1. Per the germline V gene, CDR1 is SGHRS and CDR2 is YFSETQ. Losses at the gene ends were 0 bases for V and 5 bases for J; bases not matched to a gene: 5. CDR3 length: 16 amino acids. CDR3 nucleotides: TGCGCCAGCAGCTTGGCCGGTACAGGGGGCAATGAAAAACTGTTTTTT. Amino acid sequence: CASSLAGTGGNEKLFF.

The chain joins TRBV9 to TRBJ2-1, with a weak D call TRBD2 (6 bases). Germline V lookup: CDR1 SGDLS, CDR2 YYNGEE. V lost 0 bases to trimming and J lost 9 bases, with 22 bases between them. The CDR3 covers 17 residues. CDR3 in amino acids: CASSVADPGVYGSEQFF. The CDR3 DNA reads TGTGCCAGCAGCGTAGCGGACCCGGGAGTATATGGCAGTGAGCAGTTCTTC. Full variable domain (missing parts from reference TRBV9 and TRBJ2-1): DSGVTQTPKHLITATGQRVTLRCSPRSGDLSVYWYQQSLDQGLQFLIQYYNGEERAKGNILERFSAQQFPDLHSELNLSSLELGDSALYFCASSVADPGVYGSEQFFGPGTRLTVL.

The chain combines TRBV18 with TRBJ2-6; possible D gene TRBD2, 5 bases. Germline V gene data show CDR1 as KGHSH and CDR2 as LQKENI. CDR3 length equals 15 residues. V gave up 1 base and J gave up 2 bases, with 6 bases separating them. The CDR3 nucleotides are TGTGCCAGCTCACCACAGGGAGCTGGGGCCAACGTCCTGACTTTC. It translates to CASSPQGAGANVLTF.

The chain is built from TRBV3-1 (or the pseudogene TRBV3-2) and TRBJ1-5; D may be TRBD1 (6 bases). Germline CDR1 reads LGHDT; CDR2 reads YNNKEL (reference sequence). V was trimmed by 0 bases and J by 0 bases, leaving 18 bases between them. The CDR3 is 19 amino acids. The CDR3 DNA sequence: TGTGCCAGCAGCCAAGATGGGTCCGGGACAAAAATTAGCAATCAGCCCCAGCATTTT. It encodes CASSQDGSGTKISNQPQHF.

The chain recombines TRBV2 with TRBJ1-5; no clear D gene. This CDR3 contains 13 residues. The V end lost 6 bases, the J end lost 0 bases, and 6 bases lay between the germline ends. The germline gives CDR1 SNHLY, CDR2 FYNNEI. The CDR3 region has the DNA TGTGCCAGCAGGGAATATAGCAATCAGCCCCAGCATTTT. Its translation: CASREYSNQPQHF.

V usage is TRBV2 and J usage is TRBJ2-5, with 10 bases fitting TRBD2. The V segment lost 5 bases and the J segment 3 bases; nucleotides outside the gene matches: 6. Germline V gene data show CDR1 as SNHLY and CDR2 as FYNNEI. The CDR3 is 15 amino acids. The DNA of the CDR3 is TGTGCCAGCAGTCTTAGCGGGGGGCCGGAAGAGACCCAGTACTTC. Translated, it gives CASSLSGGPEETQYF.

The genes are TRBV11-2 and TRBJ1-1, with TRBD1 identical over 7 bases. CDR3 length: 12 amino acids. Germline V gives CDR1 SGHAT, CDR2 FQNNGV. The junction had 2 bases not matched to a gene; V was cut back by 3 bases and J by 7 bases. The CDR3 region has the DNA TGTGCCAGCAGCTTGGGACAGATTGAAGCTTTCTTT. Translating it yields CASSLGQIEAFF.

J is TRBJ1-1 and V is TRBV7-6; 8 positions agree with TRBD1. This CDR3 has 15 residues. V lost 1 base, J lost 5 bases, and 6 bases stayed unmatched. Looked up from germline, CDR1 is SGHVS and CDR2 is FNYEAQ. The CDR3 bases are TGTGCCAGCAGCTTAGGGAGCACAGGGGGTACTGAAGCTTTCTTT. As protein: CASSLGSTGGTEAFF.

V gene TRBV5-1 combines with J gene TRBJ1-5; a possible D gene is TRBD1 (5 bases). Germline CDR1 is SGHRS and CDR2 is YFSETQ. CDR3 length: 14 residues. V shed 0 bases and J shed 11 bases, with 15 bases lying between them. The CDR3 sequence is CASSLDPGVGSQHF. CDR3 DNA sequence: TGCGCCAGCAGCTTGGACCCGGGGGTAGGGTCCCAGCATTTT.

The chain carries TRBV6-2 or TRBV6-3 and TRBJ2-7, with 7 bases matching TRBD1. The CDR3 is made up of 16 amino acids. Losses at the gene ends were 5 bases for V and 2 bases for J; bases not matched to a gene: 12. CDR1 is MNHEY and CDR2 is SVGEGT in the germline V gene. In DNA, the CDR3 is TGTGCCAGCAGTCCGTGGGTGGACAGGCTGACCTACGAGCAGTACTTC. It translates to CASSPWVDRLTYEQYF.

The V and J genes are TRBV5-4 and TRBJ2-7, with D perhaps TRBD1 (5 bases). The CDR3 extends over 12 amino acids. CDR1 and CDR2 (germline): SGHNT, YYREEE (reference sequence). V dropped 3 bases and J dropped 4 bases, with 8 bases sitting between them. The CDR3 protein is CASSWQGYEQYF. The CDR3 nucleotides are TGTGCCAGCAGCTGGCAGGGTTACGAGCAGTACTTC.

V and J are TRBV5-5 and TRBJ2-3; 7 bases are shared with TRBD1. This CDR3 contains 14 residues. Germline V CDR1 and CDR2: SGHKS, YYEKEE (reference sequence). With 6 bases clipped from V and 2 bases from J, the junction kept 6 bases outside the gene matches. CDR3 amino acids: CASKKGQHTDTQYF. CDR3 coding DNA: TGTGCCAGCAAAAAGGGACAGCACACAGATACGCAGTATTTT. The full variable domain, completed using reference TRBV5-5 and TRBJ2-3, is DAGVTQSPTHLIKTRGQQVTLRCSPISGHKSVSWYQQVLGQGPQFIFQYYEKEERGRGNFPDRFSARQFPNYSSELNVNALLLGDSALYLCASKKGQHTDTQYFGPGTRLTVL.

This clone was counted a single time. This chain links TRBV2 with TRBJ2-3, with 13 bases aligning to TRBD2. The CDR3 sequence is 16 residues long. Per germline, CDR1 SNHLY and CDR2 FYNNEI. The junction had 3 bases not matched to a gene; V was cut back by 5 bases and J by 1 base. The CDR3 is CASSRGTSGGTDTQYF. The DNA of the CDR3 is TGTGCCAGCAGTCGGGGGACTAGCGGGGGCACAGATACGCAGTATTTT.

V and J are TRBV5-1 and TRBJ2-3; 7 bases align to TRBD1. V gave up 4 bases and J gave up 0 bases; unmatched junction bases: 5. The germline V gene has CDR1 SGHRS and CDR2 YFSETQ. The CDR3 has 15 amino acids. This chain's CDR3 is CASSTRQGSTDTQYF. The CDR3 DNA follows: TGCGCCAGCAGCACGCGACAGGGAAGCACAGATACGCAGTATTTT.

The rearrangement uses TRBV5-1 and TRBJ2-1; 11 bases map to TRBD2. Trimming at V came to 3 bases and at J to 7 bases, leaving 3 bases not matched to a gene. This CDR3 contains 14 residues. Germline V lookup: CDR1 SGHRS, CDR2 YFSETQ. The CDR3 protein is CASSYSGGANEQFF. The CDR3 DNA sequence: TGCGCCAGCAGCTATAGCGGGGGGGCAAATGAGCAGTTCTTC. The complete variable domain, with remaining parts taken from reference TRBV5-1 and TRBJ2-1, reads KAGVTQTPRYLIKTRGQQVTLSCSPISGHRSVSWYQQTPGQGLQFLFEYFSETQRNKGNFPGRFSGRQFSNSRSEMNVSTLELGDSALYLCASSYSGGANEQFFGPGTRLTVL.

The CDR3 region is CSVAEGQGAWDYGYTF. The CDR3 coding sequence is TGCAGCGTTGCTGAGGGACAGGGGGCGTGGGACTATGGCTACACCTTC. The chain combines TRBV29-1 with TRBJ1-2, with TRBD1 matching 12 bases. This CDR3 comprises 16 residues. V lost 4 bases to trimming and J lost 3 bases; unmatched junction nucleotides: 9. Germline lookup yields CDR1 SQVTM and CDR2 ANQGSEA.

V is TRBV5-1 and J is TRBJ2-5; 9 bases map to TRBD1. Trimming cost V 3 bases and J 2 bases; bases outside gene matches: 2. This CDR3 spans 14 amino acids. Germline CDR1 reads SGHRS; CDR2 reads YFSETQ. CDR3 in amino acids: CASSYGQGQETQYF. Written as DNA, the CDR3 is TGCGCCAGCAGCTACGGACAGGGGCAAGAGACCCAGTACTTC. Using reference TRBV5-1 and TRBJ2-5 for the parts outside the CDR3, the full variable domain is KAGVTQTPRYLIKTRGQQVTLSCSPISGHRSVSWYQQTPGQGLQFLFEYFSETQRNKGNFPGRFSGRQFSNSRSEMNVSTLELGDSALYLCASSYGQGQETQYFGPGTRLLVL.

The chain combines TRBV2 with TRBJ1-4; a weak D match, TRBD1 (5 bases). The length of the CDR3 is 16 residues. V was shortened by 1 base and J by 0 bases, with 9 bases between the two germline ends. From germline, CDR1 is SNHLY and CDR2 FYNNEI. This CDR3 reads CASSEETTATNEKLFF. For the CDR3, the DNA is TGTGCCAGCAGTGAAGAGACGACAGCAACTAATGAAAAACTGTTTTTT.

The chain uses TRBV6-1 and TRBJ1-2; D remains unclear. The CDR3 length is 14 residues. In germline, CDR1 is MNHNS, CDR2 SASEGT. Trimming stripped 1 base from V and 4 bases from J, with 10 bases between. The CDR3 here is CASSEDVRSYGYTF. The CDR3 region has the DNA TGTGCCAGCAGTGAAGACGTCAGAAGCTATGGCTACACCTTC.

The chain links TRBV4-1 to TRBJ2-3; 10 positions agree with TRBD2. From germline, CDR1 is MGHRA and CDR2 YSYEKL. The CDR3 loop spans 16 amino acids. V dropped 5 bases and J dropped 3; count of bases not matched to a gene: 8. The chain's CDR3 is CASSVKAGGRTDTQYF. The CDR3 DNA sequence: TGCGCCAGCAGCGTCAAAGCGGGGGGGCGGACAGATACGCAGTATTTT.

The chain couples TRBV6-6 to TRBJ1-3; D is perhaps TRBD1 (6 bases). The V gene lost 4 bases and the J gene lost 0 bases, with 10 bases spanning the gap. The germline gives CDR1 MNHNY, CDR2 SVGAGI (reference sequence). The CDR3 sequence is 15 residues long. CDR3 DNA: TGTGCCAGCAGTTCTTTGGACAGCTCTGGAAACACCATATATTTT. Encoded protein: CASSSLDSSGNTIYF.

This clone has a single count. The CDR3 DNA reads TGTGCCAGCAGCCAACGACAGGATAACGCTGAAGCTTTCTTT. Translation gives CASSQRQDNAEAFF. The chain couples TRBV3-1 (or the pseudogene TRBV3-2) to TRBJ1-1; D may be TRBD1 (6 bases). Trimming removed 2 bases from V and 6 bases from J, with 13 bases in between. Germline V gene data show CDR1 as LGHDT and CDR2 as YNNKEL (reference sequence). This CDR3 comprises 14 residues.

The chain uses TRBV11-3 and TRBJ2-1, with a tentative D call TRBD2 (6 bases). The CDR3 length is 15 residues. Trimming removed 4 bases from V and 3 bases from J, with 13 bases in between. Germline CDR1 reads SGHNT; CDR2 reads YENEEA. This chain's CDR3 is CASSSRGTDYNEQFF. The CDR3 nucleotides read TGTGCCAGCAGCTCCCGCGGGACCGACTACAATGAGCAGTTCTTC.

This clone occurred once. The chain recombines TRBV6-5 with TRBJ1-1; no definite D call. From germline, CDR1 is MNHEY and CDR2 SVGAGI. V shed 6 bases and J shed 0 bases, with 5 bases lying between them. The CDR3 is 12 amino acids. The CDR3 DNA reads as TGTGCCAGCAGATCTTTGAACACTGAAGCTTTCTTT. Residues: CASRSLNTEAFF.

This chain links TRBV9 with TRBJ2-5; 9 bases are a match to TRBD1. The CDR3 has 14 amino acids. The V and J ends lost 5 bases and 4 bases, in that order; junction bases with no gene match: 6. Germline-derived CDR1 and CDR2 are SGDLS and YYNGEE. CDR3 nucleotides: TGTGCCAGCAGTCCACAGGGGGCGGGAGAGACCCAGTACTTC. It encodes CASSPQGAGETQYF.

This chain uses TRBV2 with TRBJ1-2; no clear D. The germline CDR1 and CDR2 sequences are SNHLY and FYNNEI. V shed 5 bases and J shed 7 bases, with 14 bases lying between them. The CDR3 runs 13 residues. The CDR3, as DNA: TGTGCCAGCAGTCCGAGACTCGCCGCTGGCTACACCTTC. It encodes CASSPRLAAGYTF.

The chain is built from TRBV10-3 and TRBJ1-1; a possible D gene is TRBD1 (6 bases). CDR3 size: 13 residues. Between the trimmed V and J ends, which lost 10 bases and 0 bases, there was a span of 12 bases. Germline CDR1 ENHRY, CDR2 SYGVKD. CDR3 bases: TGTGCCACCGGACAGACCTTGAACACTGAAGCTTTCTTT. It translates to CATGQTLNTEAFF.